Each of the 8 T cell receptor beta chains below was sequenced from the same sample in a study of CD8 T cells in ankylosing spondylitis. TCRdb passed the 5' RACE reads through MiXCR, listing each CDR3 protein once. The sample records about 440,000 distinct CDR3 sequences, roughly 18% being singletons. General study results and limits: A TCR beta motif of eight or nine highly homologous variants seemed to mark ankylosing spondylitis blood.

The antigens of these receptors remain unknown. The sequenced material came from blood, either unsorted or a sorted T cell fraction (not recorded which). The receptors derive from a male donor with ankylosing spondylitis.

This chain uses TRBV18 with TRBJ2-7; D remains ambiguous. V lost 3 bases and J lost 5, with 11 bases in between. Germline V CDR1 and CDR2: KGHSH, LQKENI. The CDR3 is 13 residues long. Written as DNA, the CDR3 is TGTGCCAGCTCACCCGGGTTGTGGGACGAGCAGTACTTC. Protein: CASSPGLWDEQYF.

The chain recombines TRBV20-1 with TRBJ2-5; 9 bases map to TRBD1. The CDR3 is 15 residues long. The germline CDR1 and CDR2 sequences are DFQATT and SNEGSKA (reference sequence). Trimming cost V 5 bases and J 4 bases; bases outside gene matches: 11. The CDR3 loop is CSALLTGTGIETQYF. CDR3 in DNA: TGCAGTGCTCTACTTACCGGGACAGGGATAGAGACCCAGTACTTC.

This clonotype was observed many times. The chain is built from TRBV7-8 and TRBJ2-3, with D maybe TRBD2 (6 bases). This CDR3 contains 15 residues. V dropped 5 bases and J dropped 0 bases, with 12 bases sitting between them. Germline CDR1 and CDR2: SGHVS and FQNEAQ. The CDR3 DNA is TGTGCCAGCAGCCAGGGACTTTTTAGCACAGATACGCAGTATTTT. Its protein is CASSQGLFSTDTQYF.

This clonotype was found many times. The chain has TRBV2 and TRBJ1-1; unclear D gene. The V and J ends lost 5 bases and 6 bases respectively, with 10 bases between them. The CDR3 runs 12 residues. CDR1 SNHLY and CDR2 FYNNEI come from the germline V gene. Here the CDR3 reads CASSFYSSEAFF. The CDR3 coding sequence is TGTGCCAGCAGTTTTTACAGCTCTGAAGCTTTCTTT.

This clonotype was seen a few times. The chain couples TRBV20-1 to TRBJ2-5, with 12 nucleotides matching TRBD2. This CDR3 contains 16 residues. Germline CDR1 DFQATT, CDR2 SNEGSKA (reference sequence). The trim removed 3 bases at V and 2 bases at J, leaving 7 bases unmatched. CDR3 in DNA: TGCAGTGCTAGGGGCCTAGCGGGGGGGCGGCAAGAGACCCAGTACTTC. Its translation: CSARGLAGGRQETQYF.

This clonotype showed up just a few times. CDR3 coding DNA: TGTGCCAGCAGTACTACGACTAGCACAAGCACAGATACGCAGTATTTT. Residues: CASSTTTSTSTDTQYF. The chain employs TRBV6-2 or TRBV6-3 and TRBJ2-3, with 7 nucleotides matching TRBD2. CDR3 length equals 16 residues. With V trimmed by 5 bases and J by 0 bases, 8 bases remained unmatched. CDR1 and CDR2 (germline): MNHEY, SVGEGT.

The rearrangement joins TRBV6-1 to TRBJ2-3; no definite D call. Trimming stripped 7 bases from V and 1 base from J, with 12 bases between. CDR3 length: 14 amino acids. Germline-derived CDR1 and CDR2 are MNHNS and SASEGT. The CDR3 loop reads CASTRTRGTDTQYF. The CDR3 DNA follows: TGTGCCAGCACCCGGACCCGCGGCACAGATACGCAGTATTTT.

This clonotype was counted between two and nine times. CDR3 bases: TGCAGCGTTGTGAGGCTGGGCACTGAAGCTTTCTTT. Amino acid sequence: CSVVRLGTEAFF. V is TRBV29-1 and J is TRBJ1-1; D uncertain. Trimming left V 4 bases short and J 4 bases short, with 10 bases between. The CDR3 is made up of 12 amino acids. The germline V gene has CDR1 SQVTM and CDR2 ANQGSEA.